These T cell receptor beta chains were read from a single sample in a study of CD8+CD57+ T cells in acquired aplastic anemia. Each CDR3 protein is one row after TCRdb ran MiXCR on the reads. The repertoire consists of 150,000 to 200,000 distinct CDR3 sequences, with 40% to 55% occurring once and the leading ten covering roughly 2.9%. Sequencing was performed on sorted CD4+, CD8+, or CD8+CD57+ T cells (not recorded which) from PBMCs. All receptors come from a human donor with aplastic anemia. CDR3s include the opening cysteine and the closing phenylalanine or tryptophan. The D gene is left open where the match is weak. Some rows have no size entry. The others give once, few or many, or a class for an expanded clone.

TRBD1,TRBV2,many,TRBJ1-2,CASRLQGARGYTF,TGTGCCAGCAGATTACAGGGGGCGCGAGGCTACACCTTC
NA,TRBV29-1,NA,TRBJ1-2,CSVVGDAYGYTF,TGCAGCGTTGTGGGGGACGCCTATGGCTACACCTTC
NA,TRBV7-2,NA,TRBJ2-7,CASSLVNYEQYF,TGTGCCAGCAGCTTAGTCAATTACGAGCAGTACTTC
TRBD1,TRBV6-2/TRBV6-3,NA,TRBJ1-3,CASSYAGRDRDPRNTIYF,TGTGCCAGCAGTTACGCGGGAAGAGACAGGGACCCAAGAAACACCATATATTTT
TRBD1,TRBV15,NA,TRBJ1-6,CATSSVGTGISPLHF,TGTGCCACCAGCAGCGTAGGGACAGGGATTTCACCCCTCCACTTT
NA,TRBV24-1,NA,TRBJ2-7,CATSDNVGSYEQYF,TGTGCCACCAGTGATAACGTTGGCTCCTACGAGCAGTACTTC
NA,TRBV4-2,many,TRBJ1-1,CASSGQTTEAFF,TGTGCCAGCAGTGGACAGACCACTGAAGCTTTCTTT
TRBD2,TRBV29-1,NA,TRBJ2-1,CSPITGGTYNEQFF,TGCAGCCCTATCACGGGGGGAACCTACAATGAGCAGTTCTTC
NA,TRBV24-1,NA,TRBJ2-3,CATSDLSGAKADTQYF,TGTGCCACCAGTGATTTGTCGGGGGCCAAGGCAGATACGCAGTATTTT
TRBD2,TRBV11-1,NA,TRBJ2-1,CASSLVVAGNNEQFF,TGTGCCAGCAGCTTAGTGGTAGCGGGGAACAATGAGCAGTTCTTC
NA,TRBV2,NA,TRBJ1-5,CASRGGYSNQPQHF,TGTGCCAGCAGGGGAGGGTATAGCAATCAGCCCCAGCATTTT
TRBD1,TRBV7-7,many,TRBJ2-7,CASSLGAQGVCGEEQYF,TGTGCCAGCAGCTTAGGGGCACAGGGGGTTTGCGGTGAAGAGCAGTACTTC
TRBD2,TRBV24-1,NA,TRBJ2-3,CATRPGGPPDAQYF,TGTGCCACCAGGCCGGGGGGGCCTCCAGATGCGCAGTATTTT
TRBD2,TRBV2,NA,TRBJ2-2,CASSEGLAANTGELFF,TGTGCCAGCAGTGAAGGGCTAGCGGCGAACACCGGGGAGCTGTTTTTT
NA,TRBV13,NA,TRBJ2-3,CASSLTGRVGSDTQYF,TGTGCCAGCAGCTTAACCGGCCGGGTGGGTTCAGATACGCAGTATTTT
TRBD1,TRBV9,NA,TRBJ1-6,CASSATGTGDSPLHF,TGTGCCAGCAGCGCAACCGGGACAGGGGATTCACCCCTCCACTTT
TRBD1,TRBV2,few,TRBJ1-6,CASTGKTGPNSPLHF,TGTGCCAGCACTGGGAAGACAGGGCCTAATTCACCCCTCCACTTT
NA,TRBV24-1,NA,TRBJ1-6,CATRVEKDSPLHF,TGTGCCACCAGGGTGGAAAAGGATTCACCCCTCCACTTT
NA,TRBV19,NA,TRBJ2-2,CASSSSGANTGELFF,TGTGCCAGTAGCTCCTCCGGGGCGAACACCGGGGAGCTGTTTTTT
TRBD2,TRBV12-3/TRBV12-4,few,TRBJ2-2,CASSLSAGAAGELFF,TGTGCCAGCAGTTTATCGGCGGGAGCCGCCGGGGAGCTGTTTTTT
NA,TRBV29-1,few,TRBJ1-2,CSVEDQLNGGYTF,TGCAGCGTTGAAGATCAACTCAACGGTGGCTACACCTTC
TRBD1,TRBV2,NA,TRBJ2-1,CASSARTGGVVTQFF,TGTGCCAGCAGTGCTCGGACAGGGGGCGTAGTGACCCAGTTCTTC
TRBD2,TRBV11-2,NA,TRBJ2-3,CASSFSGGARTQYF,TGTGCCAGCAGCTTTAGCGGGGGGGCACGGACGCAGTATTTT
TRBD1,TRBV25-1,NA,TRBJ1-1,CASSERQGAVGTEAFF,TGTGCCAGCAGTGAACGGCAGGGGGCTGTTGGCACTGAAGCTTTCTTT
NA,TRBV29-1,NA,TRBJ2-5,CSSTGFQETQYF,TGCAGCTCCACAGGGTTCCAAGAGACCCAGTACTTC
NA,TRBV12-3/TRBV12-4,NA,TRBJ2-7,CASTLGDRYEQYF,TGTGCCAGCACCCTAGGGGACCGCTACGAGCAGTACTTC